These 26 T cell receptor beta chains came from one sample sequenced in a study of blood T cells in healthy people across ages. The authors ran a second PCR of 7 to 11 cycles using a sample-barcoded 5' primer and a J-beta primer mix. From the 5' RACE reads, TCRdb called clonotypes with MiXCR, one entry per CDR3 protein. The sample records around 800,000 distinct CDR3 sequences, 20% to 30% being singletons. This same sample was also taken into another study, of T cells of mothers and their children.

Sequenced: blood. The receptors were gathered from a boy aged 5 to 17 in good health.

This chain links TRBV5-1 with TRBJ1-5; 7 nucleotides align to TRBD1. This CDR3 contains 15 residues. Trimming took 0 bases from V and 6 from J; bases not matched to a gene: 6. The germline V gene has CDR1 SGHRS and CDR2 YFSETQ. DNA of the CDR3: TGCGCCAGCAGCTTGGTGGGGGACAGTTCTCAGCCCCAGCATTTT. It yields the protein CASSLVGDSSQPQHF. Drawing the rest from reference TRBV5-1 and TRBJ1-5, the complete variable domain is KAGVTQTPRYLIKTRGQQVTLSCSPISGHRSVSWYQQTPGQGLQFLFEYFSETQRNKGNFPGRFSGRQFSNSRSEMNVSTLELGDSALYLCASSLVGDSSQPQHFGDGTRLSIL.

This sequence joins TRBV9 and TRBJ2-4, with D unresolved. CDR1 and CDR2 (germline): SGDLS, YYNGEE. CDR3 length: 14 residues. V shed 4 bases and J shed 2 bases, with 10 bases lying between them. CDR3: CASSSGSSKNIQYF. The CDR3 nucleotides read TGTGCCAGCAGCTCAGGCAGCTCCAAAAACATTCAGTACTTC.

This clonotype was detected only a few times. The CDR3 spells CSASDSVTDTQYF. The CDR3 nucleotides are TGCAGTGCTAGCGATAGCGTCACAGATACGCAGTATTTT. V is TRBV20-1 and J is TRBJ2-3; perhaps TRBD2 as D (5 bases). Germline V gene data show CDR1 as DFQATT and CDR2 as SNEGSKA (reference sequence). This CDR3 contains 13 residues. V was cut by 3 bases and J by 2 bases, with 9 bases left in between.

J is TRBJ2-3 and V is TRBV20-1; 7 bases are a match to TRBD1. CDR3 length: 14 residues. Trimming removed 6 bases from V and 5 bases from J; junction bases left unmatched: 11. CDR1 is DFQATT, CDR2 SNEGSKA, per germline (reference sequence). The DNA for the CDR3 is TGCAGTGCCCCCACCGAGGGGGCCGAAGATACGCAGTATTTT. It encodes CSAPTEGAEDTQYF.

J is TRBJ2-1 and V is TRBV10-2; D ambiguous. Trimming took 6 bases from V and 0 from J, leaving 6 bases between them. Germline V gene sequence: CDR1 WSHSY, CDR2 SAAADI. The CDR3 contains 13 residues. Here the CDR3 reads CASSSVSYNEQFF. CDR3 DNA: TGCGCCAGCAGCTCAGTCTCCTACAATGAGCAGTTCTTC.

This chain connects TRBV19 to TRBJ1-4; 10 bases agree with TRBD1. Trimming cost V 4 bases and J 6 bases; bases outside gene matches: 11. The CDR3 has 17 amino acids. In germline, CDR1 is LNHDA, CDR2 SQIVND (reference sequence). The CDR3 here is CASSKSFRQGADEKLFF. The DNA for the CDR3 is TGTGCCAGTAGTAAATCCTTTCGACAGGGGGCTGATGAAAAACTGTTTTTT. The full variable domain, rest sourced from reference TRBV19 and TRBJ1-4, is DGGITQSPKYLFRKEGQNVTLSCEQNLNHDAMYWYRQDPGQGLRLIYYSQIVNDFQKGDIAEGYSVSREKKESFPLTVTSAQKNPTAFYLCASSKSFRQGADEKLFFGSGTQLSVL.

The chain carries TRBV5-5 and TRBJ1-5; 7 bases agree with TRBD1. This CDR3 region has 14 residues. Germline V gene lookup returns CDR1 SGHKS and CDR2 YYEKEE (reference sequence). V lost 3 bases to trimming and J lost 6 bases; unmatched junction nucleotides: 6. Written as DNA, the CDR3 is TGTGCCAGCAGCTGGAGACAGGGACCTCAGCCCCAGCATTTT. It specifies CASSWRQGPQPQHF.

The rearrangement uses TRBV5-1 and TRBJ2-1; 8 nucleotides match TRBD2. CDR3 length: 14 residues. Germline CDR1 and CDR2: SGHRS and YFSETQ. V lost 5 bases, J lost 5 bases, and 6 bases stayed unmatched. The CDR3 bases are TGCGCCAGCAGTACCGGGAGGGCCAACAATGAGCAGTTCTTC. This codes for CASSTGRANNEQFF.

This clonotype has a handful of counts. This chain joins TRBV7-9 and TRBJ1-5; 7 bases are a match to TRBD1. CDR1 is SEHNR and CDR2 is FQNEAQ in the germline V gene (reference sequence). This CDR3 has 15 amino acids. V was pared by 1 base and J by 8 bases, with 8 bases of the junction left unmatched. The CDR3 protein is CASSLGQGNLEPQHF. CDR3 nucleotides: TGTGCCAGCAGCTTAGGACAGGGTAATCTTGAGCCCCAGCATTTT.

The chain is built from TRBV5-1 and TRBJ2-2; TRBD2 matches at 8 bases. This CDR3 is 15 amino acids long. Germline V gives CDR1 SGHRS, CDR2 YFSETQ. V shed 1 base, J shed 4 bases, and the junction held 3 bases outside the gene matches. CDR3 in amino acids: CASSLSRGGTGELFF. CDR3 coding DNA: TGCGCCAGCAGCTTGAGCCGGGGGGGCACCGGGGAGCTGTTTTTT.

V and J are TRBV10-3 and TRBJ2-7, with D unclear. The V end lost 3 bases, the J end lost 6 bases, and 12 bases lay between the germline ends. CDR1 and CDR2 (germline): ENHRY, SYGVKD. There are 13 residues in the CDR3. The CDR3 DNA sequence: TGTGCCATCAGTGACAGGCGGTGGGGCGAGCAGTACTTC. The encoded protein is CAISDRRWGEQYF.

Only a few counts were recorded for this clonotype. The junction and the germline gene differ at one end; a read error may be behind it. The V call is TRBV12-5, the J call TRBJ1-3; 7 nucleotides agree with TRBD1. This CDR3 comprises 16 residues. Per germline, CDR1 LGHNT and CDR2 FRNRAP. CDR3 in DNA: TGTGCTAGTGGTTTGGTGGGTAGGGGGCAAGGAAACACCATACATTTT. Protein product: CASGLVGRGQGNTIHF.

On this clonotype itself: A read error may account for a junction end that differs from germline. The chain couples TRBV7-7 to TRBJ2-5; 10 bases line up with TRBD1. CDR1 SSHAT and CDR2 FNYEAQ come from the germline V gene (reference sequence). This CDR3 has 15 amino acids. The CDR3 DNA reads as TGTGCTAGCAGACAAGAGACAGGGGGCGAGGAGACCCAGTACTTC. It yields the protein CASRQETGGEETQYF.

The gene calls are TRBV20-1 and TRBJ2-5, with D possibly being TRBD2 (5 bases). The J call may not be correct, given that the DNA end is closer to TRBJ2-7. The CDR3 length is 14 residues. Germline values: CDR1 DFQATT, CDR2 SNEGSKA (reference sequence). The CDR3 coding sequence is TGCAGTGCTAGAAGCACGGGGTCGGCCTACGAGCAGTACTTC. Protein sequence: CSARSTGSAYEQYF.

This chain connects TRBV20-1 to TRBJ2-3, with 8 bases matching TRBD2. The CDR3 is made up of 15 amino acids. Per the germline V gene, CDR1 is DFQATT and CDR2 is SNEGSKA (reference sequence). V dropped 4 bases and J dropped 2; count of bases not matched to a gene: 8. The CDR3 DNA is TGCAGTGCTAAAGTGGGACTAGACAACACAGATACGCAGTATTTT. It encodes CSAKVGLDNTDTQYF.

The CDR3 DNA reads TGTGCCAGCAGTAAAAGACAGGGCGGCTACACCTTC. It specifies CASSKRQGGYTF. The chain combines TRBV25-1 with TRBJ1-2; 7 bases are shared with TRBD1. Germline CDR1 MGHDK, CDR2 SYGVNS. Unmatched junction bases numbered 5, after V lost 5 bases and J lost 8 bases. CDR3 length: 12 amino acids.

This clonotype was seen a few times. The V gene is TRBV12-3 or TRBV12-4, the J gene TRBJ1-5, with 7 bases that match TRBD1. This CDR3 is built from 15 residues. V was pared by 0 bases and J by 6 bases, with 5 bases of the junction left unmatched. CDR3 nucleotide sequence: TGTGCCAGCAGTTTAGCAGGGGGCTCAAGTCAGCCCCAGCATTTT. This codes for CASSLAGGSSQPQHF.

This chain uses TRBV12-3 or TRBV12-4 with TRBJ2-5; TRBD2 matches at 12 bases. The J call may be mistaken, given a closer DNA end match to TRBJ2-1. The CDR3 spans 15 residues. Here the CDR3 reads CASSPSGGALDEQFF. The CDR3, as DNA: TGTGCCAGCAGTCCTAGCGGGGGGGCCCTCGATGAGCAGTTCTTC.

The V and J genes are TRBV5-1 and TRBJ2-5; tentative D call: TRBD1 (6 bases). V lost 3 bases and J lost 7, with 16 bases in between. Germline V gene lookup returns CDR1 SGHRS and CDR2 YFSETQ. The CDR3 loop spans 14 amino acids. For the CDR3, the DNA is TGCGCCAGCAGCTCGGACAGAGAAAGCGCGACCCAGTACTTC. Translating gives CASSSDRESATQYF.

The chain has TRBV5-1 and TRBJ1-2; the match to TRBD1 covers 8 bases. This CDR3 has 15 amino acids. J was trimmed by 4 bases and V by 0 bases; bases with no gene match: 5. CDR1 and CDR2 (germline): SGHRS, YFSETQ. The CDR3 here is CASSLAGQGIYGYTF. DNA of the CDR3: TGCGCCAGCAGCTTGGCCGGACAGGGTATCTATGGCTACACCTTC.

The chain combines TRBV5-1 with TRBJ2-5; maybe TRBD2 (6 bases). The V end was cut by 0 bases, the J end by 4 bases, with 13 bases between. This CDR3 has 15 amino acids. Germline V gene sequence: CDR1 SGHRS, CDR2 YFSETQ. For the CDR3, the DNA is TGCGCCAGCAGCTTGGGGGCTAGCGTCCGAGAGACCCAGTACTTC. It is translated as CASSLGASVRETQYF.

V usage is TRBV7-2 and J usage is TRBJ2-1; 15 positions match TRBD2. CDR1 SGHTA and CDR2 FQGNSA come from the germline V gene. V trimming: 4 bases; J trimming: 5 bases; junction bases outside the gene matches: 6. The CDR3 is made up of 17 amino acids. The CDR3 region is CASSSPGLAGGHNEQFF. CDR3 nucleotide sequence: TGTGCCAGCAGCTCCCCGGGACTAGCGGGGGGACACAATGAGCAGTTCTTC.

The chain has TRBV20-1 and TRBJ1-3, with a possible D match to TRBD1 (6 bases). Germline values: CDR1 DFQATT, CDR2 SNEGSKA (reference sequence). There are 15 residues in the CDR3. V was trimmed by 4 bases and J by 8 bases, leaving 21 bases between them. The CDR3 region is CSAIRGAGARDTIYF. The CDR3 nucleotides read TGCAGTGCTATTAGGGGGGCCGGGGCCCGGGACACCATATATTTT.

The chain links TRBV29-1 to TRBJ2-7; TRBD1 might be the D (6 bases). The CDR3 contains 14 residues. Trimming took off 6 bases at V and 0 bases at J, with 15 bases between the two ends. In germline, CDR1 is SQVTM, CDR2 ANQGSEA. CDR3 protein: CSVRPLTGSYEQYF. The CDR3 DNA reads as TGCAGCGTGCGGCCCCTGACAGGCTCCTACGAGCAGTACTTC.

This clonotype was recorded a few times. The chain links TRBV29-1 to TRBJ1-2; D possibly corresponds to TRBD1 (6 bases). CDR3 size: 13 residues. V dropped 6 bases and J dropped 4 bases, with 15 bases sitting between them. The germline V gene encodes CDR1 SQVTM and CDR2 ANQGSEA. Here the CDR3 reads CSVSPSDSYGYTF. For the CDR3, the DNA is TGCAGCGTCTCACCGTCGGACAGCTATGGCTACACCTTC.

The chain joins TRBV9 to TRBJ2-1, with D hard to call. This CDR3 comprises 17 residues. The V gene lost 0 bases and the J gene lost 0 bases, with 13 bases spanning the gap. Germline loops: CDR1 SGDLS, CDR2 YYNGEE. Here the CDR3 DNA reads TGTGCCAGCAGCGTAGGTCTGGCGGAGAGCTCCTACAATGAGCAGTTCTTC. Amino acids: CASSVGLAESSYNEQFF.